Each of the 19 T cell receptor beta chains below was sequenced from the same sample in a study of OX40 agonist ivuxolimab in advanced cancers. Library method: the immunoSEQ multiplex PCR assay. The clones in this table, taken by TCRdb from immuneACCESS, are in-frame only. Not every clone is retained; where verified, under half of the shortfall comes from an unresolved V gene, and the cause of the rest is unknown. This sample lists tens of thousands of clones; 85% to 95% were detected once. 15% to 18% of the sample is in the top ten clones. Source: CD4+ or CD8+ T cells sorted from blood, taken in a trial of the OX40 agonist ivuxolimab. These receptors all come from an adult with an advanced solid tumor such as melanoma, head and neck, liver or kidney cancer.

This clone was observed a single time. The chain joins TRBV27 to TRBJ2-5, with TRBD2 matching over 8 bases. V was pared by 1 base and J by 0 bases, with 4 bases of the junction left unmatched. The CDR3 contains 16 residues. The germline gives CDR1 MNHEY, CDR2 SMNVEV (reference sequence). The CDR3 nucleotides are TGTGCCAGCAGTTTATACAGCGGGGGCTACCAAGAGACCCAGTACTTC. This codes for CASSLYSGGYQETQYF.

The chain joins TRBV7-2 to TRBJ2-5; the D gene is possibly TRBD1 (6 bases). The germline V gene has CDR1 SGHTA and CDR2 FQGNSA. V lost 3 bases to trimming and J lost 9 bases, with 20 bases between them. The CDR3 extends over 15 amino acids. The CDR3 nucleotides read TGTGCCAGCAGCTTGGGCGAGGGACAAGGGGTCCCCCAGTACTTC. As protein: CASSLGEGQGVPQYF.

This chain links TRBV27 with TRBJ2-7, with 7 bases matching TRBD1. V shed 6 bases and J 1 base; nucleotides not matched to a gene: 9. Looked up from germline, CDR1 is MNHEY and CDR2 is SMNVEV (reference sequence). This CDR3 region has 15 residues. The CDR3 coding sequence is TGTGCCAGCAGCAGACAGGGTGTTGGGTCCTACGAGCAGTACTTC. The encoded protein is CASSRQGVGSYEQYF.

This sequence joins TRBV27 and TRBJ2-5; 10 nucleotides match TRBD1. In germline, CDR1 is MNHEY, CDR2 SMNVEV (reference sequence). Trimming at V came to 3 bases and at J to 2 bases, leaving 3 bases not matched to a gene. The CDR3 has 15 amino acids. CDR3 nucleotide sequence: TGTGCCAGCAGTTTGACAGGGGGCGGACAAGAGACCCAGTACTTC. Its protein is CASSLTGGGQETQYF.

This chain joins TRBV6-5 and TRBJ2-1, with D perhaps being TRBD1 or TRBD2 (5 bases each). The CDR3 has 14 amino acids. Trimming removed 0 bases at V and 9 bases at J, with 12 bases between. CDR1 is MNHEY and CDR2 is SVGAGI in the germline V gene. The CDR3: CASSYSRDASEQFF. Written as DNA, the CDR3 is TGTGCCAGCAGTTACTCGAGGGACGCGAGTGAGCAGTTCTTC.

This chain joins TRBV11-2 and TRBJ2-1, with D perhaps matching TRBD1 (5 bases). Between the trimmed V and J ends, which lost 5 bases and 1 base, there was a span of 15 bases. The CDR3 sequence is 16 residues long. Germline CDR1 and CDR2: SGHAT and FQNNGV. CDR3 sequence: CASSLSRGESYNEQFF. The DNA for the CDR3 is TGTGCCAGCAGCCTCTCTAGGGGCGAGTCCTACAATGAGCAGTTCTTC.

This sequence joins TRBV19 and TRBJ2-3; D might be TRBD2 (6 bases). Germline CDR1 LNHDA, CDR2 SQIVND (reference sequence). The V end was cut by 6 bases, the J end by 0 bases, with 13 bases between. The CDR3 sequence is 15 residues long. The CDR3 spells CASRAGLSSTDTQYF. The CDR3 DNA is TGTGCCAGTAGGGCGGGACTCTCTAGCACAGATACGCAGTATTTT.

The rearrangement joins TRBV6-6 to TRBJ2-7; tentative D call: TRBD2 (6 bases). This CDR3 comprises 16 residues. Deletions cut 6 bases from V and 2 bases from J, with 20 bases between. CDR1 is MNHNY, CDR2 SVGAGI, per germline (reference sequence). The CDR3, as DNA: TGTGCCAGCAGGGGGGTAGCGGAGCACCTCCCCTACGAGCAGTACTTC. Translating gives CASRGVAEHLPYEQYF.

J is TRBJ1-2 and V is TRBV5-1; 11 bases are a match to TRBD1. Germline CDR1 SGHRS, CDR2 YFSETQ. V shed 4 bases, J shed 7 bases, and the junction held 15 bases outside the gene matches. The CDR3 contains 17 residues. The CDR3 nucleotides read TGCGCCAGCAGCATACCGGGACAGGGGGTCTTTCTGGGTGGCTACACCTTC. This encodes CASSIPGQGVFLGGYTF.

The chain joins TRBV20-1 to TRBJ2-7; the D is unclear. Trimming took off 1 base at V and 3 bases at J, with 4 bases between the two ends. Looked up from germline, CDR1 is DFQATT and CDR2 is SNEGSKA (reference sequence). The CDR3 consists of 11 residues. CDR3 sequence reads: CSARGGYEQYF. CDR3 in DNA: TGCAGTGCTAGAGGGGGCTACGAGCAGTACTTC.

The chain uses TRBV19 and TRBJ2-1; 12 bases are shared with TRBD2. Trimming took 4 bases from V and 5 from J; bases not matched to a gene: 3. CDR3 length: 15 residues. CDR1 is LNHDA, CDR2 SQIVND, per germline (reference sequence). In DNA form, the CDR3 reads TGTGCCAGTAGTACTACTAGCGGGAGGCACAATGAGCAGTTCTTC. Its translation is CASSTTSGRHNEQFF. The full variable domain, with the rest looked up from reference TRBV19 and TRBJ2-1, is DGGITQSPKYLFRKEGQNVTLSCEQNLNHDAMYWYRQDPGQGLRLIYYSQIVNDFQKGDIAEGYSVSREKKESFPLTVTSAQKNPTAFYLCASSTTSGRHNEQFFGPGTRLTVL.

The chain carries TRBV4-1 and TRBJ2-7, with D perhaps being TRBD1 or TRBD2 (5 bases each). This CDR3 region has 16 residues. Germline V gives CDR1 MGHRA, CDR2 YSYEKL. Deletions cut 0 bases from V and 5 bases from J, with 17 bases between. CDR3 coding DNA: TGCGCCAGCAGCCAAGATCGAGCAGGGAGAGGCCACGAGCAGTACTTC. The encoded protein is CASSQDRAGRGHEQYF.

This chain uses TRBV6-1 with TRBJ1-1; D ambiguous. The CDR3 length is 14 residues. Germline V gives CDR1 MNHNS, CDR2 SASEGT. Trimming shortened V by 7 bases and J by 2 bases, and 14 bases separated the two germline ends. The CDR3 coding sequence is TGTGCCAGCACCTCCTGGCTGAGCAACACTGAAGCTTTCTTT. Encoded protein: CASTSWLSNTEAFF.

This chain connects TRBV7-6 to TRBJ2-1; 14 nucleotides line up with TRBD2. V trimming: 5 bases; J trimming: 0 bases; junction bases outside the gene matches: 6. Germline assignment: CDR1 SGHVS and CDR2 FNYEAQ. CDR3 length: 18 amino acids. CDR3 region: CASSPGTSGGPSYNEQFF. CDR3 in DNA: TGTGCCAGCAGCCCGGGGACTAGCGGGGGCCCCTCCTACAATGAGCAGTTCTTC.

The CDR3 bases are TGTGTGTCCAGGGGCAACTATGGCTACACCTTC. Its translation is CVSRGNYGYTF. The chain is built from TRBV9 and TRBJ1-2, with D tentatively TRBD1 (6 bases). The CDR3 is 11 amino acids. Germline V gives CDR1 SGDLS, CDR2 YYNGEE.

This chain connects TRBV7-6 to TRBJ1-4, with a weak D call TRBD1 (6 bases). This CDR3 is 16 amino acids long. Between the trimmed V and J ends, which lost 5 bases and 0 bases, there was a span of 13 bases. Germline V gene data show CDR1 as SGHVS and CDR2 as FNYEAQ. DNA of the CDR3: TGTGCCAGCAGCCATAGGGACACTTCAACTAATGAAAAACTGTTTTTT. Its protein is CASSHRDTSTNEKLFF.

The genes are TRBV7-6 and TRBJ2-7; 9 bases match TRBD1. Germline V CDR1 and CDR2: SGHVS, FNYEAQ. The CDR3 is made up of 15 amino acids. The ends lost 0 bases at V and 1 base at J; junction bases unmatched: 1. The CDR3 DNA follows: TGTGCCAGCAGCTTAGCACAGGGGGCGTCCTACGAGCAGTACTTC. Its protein product is CASSLAQGASYEQYF.

In nucleotides, the CDR3 is TGTGCCAGCAGAACCCGGGACCTCACGGGGGAGCAGTACTTC. It encodes CASRTRDLTGEQYF. The rearrangement joins TRBV7-9 to TRBJ2-7; possibly TRBD1 or TRBD2 for D (5 bases each). The CDR3 totals 14 residues. Germline V CDR1 and CDR2: SEHNR, FQNEAQ (reference sequence). The germline V and J ends were trimmed by 6 bases and 7 bases, with 19 bases remaining between them.

The chain employs TRBV5-8 and TRBJ1-1, with 7 nucleotides matching TRBD1. Germline values: CDR1 SGHTS, CDR2 YDEGEE. The CDR3 totals 15 residues. The V and J ends lost 3 bases and 5 bases, in that order; junction bases with no gene match: 10. CDR3 loop: CASSSIDREITEAFF. For the CDR3, the DNA is TGTGCCAGCAGCTCAATCGACAGGGAAATTACTGAAGCTTTCTTT.